A selection of T cell receptor beta chains follows, all from one sample in a study of T cells in Graves' hyperthyroidism and ophthalmopathy. In TCRdb, the multiplex PCR reads were re-called with MiXCR into one record per CDR3 protein. The sample lists some 500,000 distinct CDR3 sequences, roughly a quarter occurring once. Sequenced sample: blood. The receptors derive from a woman aged 30 to 39 with Graves' ophthalmopathy. CDR3s leave out the opening cysteine and the closing phenylalanine or tryptophan.

cdr3_length v_call cdr3_aa
11 TRBV6-5 ASSWTVSYKQY
12 TRBV5-1 ASSADGLSYEQY
13 TRBV15 ATSRGGTGLVGYT
11 TRBV27 ASSPPGKQPQH
10 TRBV20-1 SNKRTGYGYT
12 TRBV18 ASSRATEDYGHT
11 TRBV15 ATSRARGTEAF
11 TRBV28 ASSLSEQNEAF
12 TRBV6-2/TRBV6-3 ASSYRGPNEKLF
14 TRBV6-2/TRBV6-3 ASSYSGRPNTGELF
11 TRBV18 ASSPGQTTEAF
9 TRBV20-1 SFGRETEAF
12 TRBV6-2/TRBV6-3 ASRGAGSSYEQY
11 TRBV2 ASRDPGFYGYT
10 TRBV29-1 SVATVNYGYT
12 TRBV12-3/TRBV12-4 ASSLSQVNQPQH
11 TRBV30 AWRTGPIYGYT
10 TRBV11-2 ASSLMVSEAF
12 TRBV20-1 SASGDRAYTEAF
9 TRBV20-1 SAAGRQEAF
13 TRBV6-1 ASTLEGGGGTEAF
12 TRBV5-1 ASRTDRGGYEQY
7 TRBV20-1 SVSNEQY
11 TRBV29-1 SVEEQMNTEAF
11 TRBV6-1 ASSEERKETQY
12 TRBV20-1 SARLAGVSYEQY
12 TRBV12-3/TRBV12-4 ASSLSGGDTEAF
14 TRBV12-3/TRBV12-4 ASSLVLRARDTEAF
12 TRBV11-3 ASSFRVNNSPLH
14 TRBV6-1 ASSKGGQGRSGELF
10 TRBV7-9 ASSFLANTIY
13 TRBV12-3/TRBV12-4 ASNPQMNSGNTIY
11 TRBV7-7 ASSSKPEVTQY
12 TRBV28 ASRVLAGRNEQY
15 TRBV6-5 ASSYLWTGENGGELF
12 TRBV12-3/TRBV12-4 ASSLWQESYEQY
13 TRBV6-1 ASRRTGVGSYEQY
12 TRBV5-8 ASSRTGTNTEAF
10 TRBV6-2/TRBV6-3 ASSADMQPQH
12 TRBV2 ASIGQGATGELF
12 TRBV12-3/TRBV12-4 ASSSDYEGETQY